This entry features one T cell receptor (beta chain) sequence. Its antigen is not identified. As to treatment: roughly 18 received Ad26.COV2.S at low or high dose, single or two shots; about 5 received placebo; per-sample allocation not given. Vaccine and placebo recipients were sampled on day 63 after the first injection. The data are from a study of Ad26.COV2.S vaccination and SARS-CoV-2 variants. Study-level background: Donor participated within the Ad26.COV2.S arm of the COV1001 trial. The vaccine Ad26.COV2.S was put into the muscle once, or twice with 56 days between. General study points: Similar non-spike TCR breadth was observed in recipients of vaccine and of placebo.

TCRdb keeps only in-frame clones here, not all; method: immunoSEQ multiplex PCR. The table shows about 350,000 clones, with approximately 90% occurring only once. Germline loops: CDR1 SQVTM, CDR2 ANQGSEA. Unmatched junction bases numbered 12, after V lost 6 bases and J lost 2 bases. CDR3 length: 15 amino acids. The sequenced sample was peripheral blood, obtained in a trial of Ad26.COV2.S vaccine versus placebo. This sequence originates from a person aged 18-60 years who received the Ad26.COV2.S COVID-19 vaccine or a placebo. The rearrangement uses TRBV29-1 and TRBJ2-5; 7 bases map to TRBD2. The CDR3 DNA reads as TGCAGCGTCCGACAGACTAGCAAAAGTCAAGAGACCCAGTACTTC. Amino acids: CSVRQTSKSQETQYF.